These 2 T cell receptor beta chains came from one sample sequenced in a study of blood T cell repertoires in COVID-19. Produced via immunoSEQ multiplex PCR; TCRdb's table is partial and in-frame only. The table has a few hundred thousand clones, roughly nine tenths seen once. Sequences were obtained from PBMCs or T cells enriched from blood (not recorded which). Source of these receptors: a man aged 18 to 30 who had recovered from COVID-19.

The chain links TRBV19 to TRBJ1-1; no reliable D call. Deletions cut 8 bases from V and 0 bases from J, with 13 bases between. Germline V lookup: CDR1 LNHDA, CDR2 SQIVND (reference sequence). The CDR3 consists of 14 residues. The CDR3 sequence: CASAETIMNTEAFF. The CDR3 DNA reads TGTGCCAGTGCTGAGACAATCATGAACACTGAAGCTTTCTTT.

The chain couples TRBV5-1 to TRBJ2-3; D remains ambiguous. Germline V gene sequence: CDR1 SGHRS, CDR2 YFSETQ. Trimming removed 4 bases at V and 2 bases at J, with 8 bases between. The CDR3 is 13 amino acids. The CDR3 DNA reads TGCGCCAGCAGCCTGCGCCTCACAGATACGCAGTATTTT. This translates into CASSLRLTDTQYF.